The sequence of this TCR beta chain was determined in a study of human T cells and chemical hapten exposure. Time point reported: patch test 1, 2 weeks after DPC sensitization. Specified treatment: therapeutic diphenylcyclopropenone sensitization with weekly scalp DPC. Samples of blood were obtained prior to the application of each patch test. This clonotype has only a few counts. CDR1 KGHSH and CDR2 LQKENI come from the germline V gene. V shed 4 bases and J shed 2 bases, with 11 bases lying between them. This CDR3 spans 15 amino acids. A single record per CDR3 protein comes from TCRdb applying MiXCR to the RACE reads. The sample contains about 120,000 distinct CDR3 sequences, 12% to 15% of which appear only once.

This receptor was obtained from a man aged 18 to 30 with alopecia areata. Some clones in this sample may be carry-over from other donors' samples. The V gene is TRBV18, the J gene TRBJ2-2; a possible D gene is TRBD1 (6 bases). Sequencing used whole blood, obtained in connection with sensitization to the hapten diphenylcyclopropenone (DPC). Here the CDR3 reads CASSLDRSNTGELFF. In DNA form, the CDR3 reads TGTGCCAGCTCACTCGACAGGAGCAACACCGGGGAGCTGTTTTTT. Full variable domain (remainder filled in from reference TRBV18 and TRBJ2-2): NAGVMQNPRHLVRRRGQEARLRCSPMKGHSHVYWYRQLPEEGLKFMVYLQKENIIDESGMPKERFSAEFPKEGPSILRIQQVVRGDSAAYFCASSLDRSNTGELFFGEGSRLTVL.